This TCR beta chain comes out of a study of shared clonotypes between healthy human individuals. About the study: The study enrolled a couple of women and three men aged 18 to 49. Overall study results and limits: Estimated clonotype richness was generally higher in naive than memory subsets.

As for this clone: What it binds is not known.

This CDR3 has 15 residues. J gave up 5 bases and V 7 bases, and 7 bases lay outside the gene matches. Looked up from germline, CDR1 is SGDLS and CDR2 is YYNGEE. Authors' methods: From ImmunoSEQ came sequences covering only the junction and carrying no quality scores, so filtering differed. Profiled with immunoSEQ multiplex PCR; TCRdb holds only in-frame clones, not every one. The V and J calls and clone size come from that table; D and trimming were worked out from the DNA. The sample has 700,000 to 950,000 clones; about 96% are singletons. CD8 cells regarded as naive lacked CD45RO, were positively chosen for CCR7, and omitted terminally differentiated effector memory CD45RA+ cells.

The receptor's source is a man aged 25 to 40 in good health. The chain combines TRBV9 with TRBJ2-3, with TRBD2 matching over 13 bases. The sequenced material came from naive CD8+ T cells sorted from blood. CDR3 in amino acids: CASAQGLAGEDTQYF. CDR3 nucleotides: TGTGCCAGCGCCCAAGGACTAGCGGGAGAAGATACGCAGTATTTT.